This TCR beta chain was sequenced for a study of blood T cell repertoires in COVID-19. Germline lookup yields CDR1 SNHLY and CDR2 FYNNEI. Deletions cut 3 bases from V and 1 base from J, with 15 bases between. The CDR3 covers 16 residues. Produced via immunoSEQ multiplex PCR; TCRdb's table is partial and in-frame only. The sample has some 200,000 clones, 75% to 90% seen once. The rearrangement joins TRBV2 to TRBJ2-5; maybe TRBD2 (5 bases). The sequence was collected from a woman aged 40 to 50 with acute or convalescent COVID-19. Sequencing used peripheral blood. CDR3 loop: CASSERAWPFQETQYF. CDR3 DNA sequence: TGTGCCAGCAGTGAGAGGGCCTGGCCGTTCCAAGAGACCCAGTACTTC.